The entry that follows covers one T cell receptor beta chain sequence. CDR3 size: 13 residues. V shed 2 bases and J shed 6 bases, with 7 bases lying between them. CDR1 and CDR2 (germline): MNHEY, SMNVEV (reference sequence). This sample was included in a study of blood T cells in healthy people across ages. Next came a second PCR, run for roughly 7 to 12 cycles, which used a sample-barcoded 5' primer along with a J-beta primer mix. Per sample, CDR3-containing paired-end reads numbered at least 2.5 million. TCRdb analysed the 5' RACE reads with MiXCR anew, one entry per CDR3 protein. In the table there are about 1.4 million distinct CDR3 sequences, approximately 59% of which are singletons.

Sequencing was performed on blood. This clonotype was obtained from a man aged 18 to 29 in good health. The rearrangement joins TRBV27 to TRBJ2-2; D is undetermined. The CDR3: CASSLILSGELFF. The CDR3 region has the DNA TGTGCCAGCAGTTTAATCCTTTCCGGGGAGCTGTTTTTT.